This entry is about one TCR beta chain. This record belongs to a study of T-cell reconstitution after alpha-beta-depleted transplantation in children. Germline assignment: CDR1 LGHDT and CDR2 YNNKEL (reference sequence). Deletions cut 1 base from V and 7 bases from J, with 8 bases between. The CDR3 runs to 14 residues. Molecular barcoding with unique molecular identifiers was used for the TCRbeta library. TCRdb independently ran MiXCR on the PCR reads; one entry per CDR3 protein. The sample shows just over 350,000 distinct CDR3 sequences, more than 10% of them seen only once. This specimen was PBMCs, taken from the stem cell graft. The rearrangement uses TRBV3-1 and TRBJ1-6; no clear D. The clonotype was recovered from a human donor who donated a stem cell graft to a child with Fanconi anemia. The CDR3, as DNA: TGTGCCAGCAGCCAAGTACAGCAAAATTCACCCCTCCACTTT. It encodes CASSQVQQNSPLHF.